This T cell receptor (beta chain) was sequenced in a study of blood T cell repertoires in COVID-19. Study-wide context: Samples representing acute and convalescent COVID-19 were sourced from the United States, Italy and Spain. Nucleic acid was either cDNA or gDNA, and it came from T cells, B-cell-depleted T cells, or PBMCs.

Source study methods: Counts of nucleated cells, estimated from reference gene primer amplification, were obtained. Profiled with immunoSEQ multiplex PCR; TCRdb holds only in-frame clones, not every one. V, J and clone size were drawn from that table, and D and trimming were deduced from the DNA. The table lists 120,000 to 150,000 clones, about 91% of them singletons. Unmatched junction bases numbered 9, after V lost 0 bases and J lost 4 bases. The CDR3 is made up of 18 amino acids. CDR1 is LGHNT and CDR2 is FRNRAP in the germline V gene. Sample: peripheral blood. The gene calls are TRBV12-5 and TRBJ2-3; TRBD1 agrees at 11 bases. This TCR came from a woman aged 55-70 years with acute or convalescent COVID-19. This CDR3 is CASGLVPDGTGGPDTQYF. The CDR3 region has the DNA TGTGCTAGTGGTTTGGTACCAGATGGGACAGGGGGTCCAGATACGCAGTATTTT.